The 9 T cell receptor beta chains below come from one sample, sequenced in a study of identical twins. A single record per CDR3 protein comes from TCRdb applying MiXCR to the 5' RACE reads. The table records around 480,000 distinct CDR3 sequences, roughly 13% of them present only once. This sample also appeared in a second study, on yellow fever vaccine responses in identical twins.

Sequenced material: CD4+ T cells sorted from blood. The source is a woman younger than 30 in good health.

The chain is built from TRBV27 and TRBJ2-7, with 8 bases identical to TRBD2. The germline gives CDR1 MNHEY, CDR2 SMNVEV (reference sequence). Losses at the gene ends were 9 bases for V and 2 bases for J; bases not matched to a gene: 9. This CDR3 has 14 residues. CDR3 coding DNA: TGTGCCAGTGGTAGGGCGGGAGGTCCCTACGAGCAGTACTTC. Amino acid sequence: CASGRAGGPYEQYF.

J is TRBJ2-7 and V is TRBV2, with 12 positions matching TRBD1. The CDR3 is made up of 15 amino acids. Germline values: CDR1 SNHLY, CDR2 FYNNEI. V lost 8 bases to trimming and J lost 1 base; unmatched junction nucleotides: 6. The CDR3 loop is CASGTGGIGSYEQYF. The CDR3 DNA follows: TGTGCCAGCGGGACAGGGGGCATTGGGTCCTACGAGCAGTACTTC.

In this sample, this clonotype turned up a few times. V usage is TRBV6-2 or TRBV6-3 and J usage is TRBJ2-7; D ambiguous. V lost 6 bases to trimming and J lost 7 bases, with 16 bases between them. The CDR3 totals 13 residues. Germline V CDR1 and CDR2: MNHEY, SVGEGT. The CDR3 DNA reads TGTGCCAGCAGCCTAGACATGGGCTTAGAGCAGTACTTC. Translated: CASSLDMGLEQYF.

This clonotype was counted only a few times. The V call is TRBV7-9, the J call TRBJ2-1; TRBD2 agrees at 10 bases. The germline V gene encodes CDR1 SEHNR and CDR2 FQNEAQ (reference sequence). This CDR3 has 17 amino acids. Germline trimming cut 5 bases from V and 6 bases from J; bases unmatched to any gene: 13. CDR3 DNA sequence: TGTGCCAGCAGCCCAAGACCGAGGGGACTAGCGCCCAATGAGCAGTTCTTC. It codes for CASSPRPRGLAPNEQFF.

This clonotype was found many times. The chain combines TRBV29-1 with TRBJ2-4; D gene ambiguous. The CDR3 length is 12 residues. Germline CDR1 SQVTM, CDR2 ANQGSEA. Trimming left V 8 bases short and J 3 bases short, with 11 bases between. CDR3 amino acids: CSLNVRKNIQYF. DNA for the CDR3: TGCAGCCTTAACGTTCGCAAAAACATTCAGTACTTC. Complete variable domain (other parts from reference TRBV29-1 and TRBJ2-4): SAVISQKPSRDICQRGTSLTIQCQVDSQVTMMFWYRQQPGQSLTLIATANQGSEATYESGFVIDKFPISRPNLTFSTLTVSNMSPEDSSIYLCSLNVRKNIQYFGAGTRLSVL.

J is TRBJ2-3 and V is TRBV7-9; D gene unclear. The CDR3 runs 16 residues. Germline V gene lookup returns CDR1 SEHNR and CDR2 FQNEAQ (reference sequence). V was shortened by 2 bases and J by 0 bases, with 12 bases between the two germline ends. CDR3 in amino acids: CASSLPAETSTDTQYF. For the CDR3, the DNA is TGTGCCAGCAGCTTACCGGCAGAGACTAGCACAGATACGCAGTATTTT.

The chain links TRBV10-2 to TRBJ2-3, with 9 positions matching TRBD1. Germline V gene data show CDR1 as WSHSY and CDR2 as SAAADI. The V gene end was trimmed by 7 bases and the J gene end by 1 base; junction bases not matched to a gene: 9. The CDR3 consists of 16 residues. CDR3 amino acids: CASTEPGQGGTDTQYF. The CDR3, as DNA: TGCGCCAGCACTGAACCGGGACAGGGAGGCACAGATACGCAGTATTTT.

This sequence joins TRBV2 and TRBJ2-7; a possible D gene is TRBD2 (5 bases). Germline V CDR1 and CDR2: SNHLY, FYNNEI. The CDR3 is 14 residues long. Trimming pared 4 bases from V and 0 bases from J, leaving 10 bases between. CDR3 protein: CASSGTQLSYEQYF. In DNA, the CDR3 is TGTGCCAGCAGTGGGACTCAACTCTCCTACGAGCAGTACTTC.

This clonotype turned up a few times. The rearrangement joins TRBV5-1 to TRBJ2-7; a weak D match, TRBD1 (6 bases). The CDR3 is 15 residues long. V gave up 4 bases and J gave up 4 bases, with 18 bases separating them. Germline CDR1 and CDR2: SGHRS and YFSETQ. CDR3: CASSPGKDRGYEQYF. The CDR3 nucleotides read TGCGCCAGCAGCCCTGGGAAGGACAGAGGATACGAGCAGTACTTC.